This T cell receptor beta chain was sequenced in a study of identical twins. Turning to this clonotype: One end of the junction is discordant with germline, which a read error may explain.

MiXCR was run by TCRdb on the 5' RACE reads, yielding one entry per CDR3 protein. There are some 1,700,000 distinct CDR3 sequences in the sample; about 32% occur only once, and about 0.3% lies in the top ten. This CDR3 contains 17 residues. The V gene's germline CDR1 is KGHDR and CDR2 SFDVKD. Specimen: cord blood. The clonotype originates from a newborn girl in good health. The V and J genes are TRBV24-1 and TRBJ2-3, with a weak D call TRBD2 (6 bases). The CDR3 nucleotides read TGTGCCGCCAGTGACTCAGCAGCGGGCCCTAGCACAGATACGCAGTATTTT. It codes for CAASDSAAGPSTDTQYF.